The TCR beta chain described here comes from a study of blood T cell repertoires in COVID-19. Overall study context: The origin of the acute and convalescent COVID-19 samples was the United States, Italy and Spain. T cells, B-cell-depleted T cells, or PBMCs provided the cDNA or gDNA that served as material.

The CDR3 has 14 residues. The germline gives CDR1 MNHEY, CDR2 SVGAGI. V lost 6 bases, J lost 2 bases, and 13 bases lay in between. Authors' analysis steps: Estimation of nucleated cell counts was performed using reference gene primer amplification. Clones were read by immunoSEQ multiplex PCR, and TCRdb kept only the in-frame ones, dropping some. The DNA was the basis for D and trimming; V, J and clone size are from that table. The sample records around 250,000 clones, around nine tenths being singletons. The TCR originated in a man between 35 and 55 years old with active or convalescent COVID-19. The chain links TRBV6-5 to TRBJ2-5; unclear D gene. The source material was peripheral blood. The CDR3 spells CASRARGRQETQYF. The CDR3 DNA follows: TGTGCCAGCAGAGCCCGCGGTAGGCAAGAGACCCAGTACTTC.